This TCR beta chain was identified during a study of radiation and T cells in renal cell carcinoma. Whole-study findings and limits: Without pretreatment biopsies, baseline tumor clonotype presence was undetermined.

Here immunoSEQ multiplex PCR was the method, and the copy in TCRdb shows in-frame clones only, minus some. Here the sample spans some 120,000 clones, 70% to 90% being singletons. Details on this clone: The target antigen is unknown.

Described time point: blood 2 weeks post-SBRT. As to treatment: 15 Gy SBRT to primary tumor, nephrectomy 4 weeks later. The CDR3 consists of 13 residues. The germline gives CDR1 SGHTA, CDR2 FQGTGA. Trimming removed 2 bases at V and 4 bases at J, with 8 bases between. This chain links TRBV7-3 with TRBJ1-1; tentative D call: TRBD1 (5 bases). This TCR derives from a woman in her 70s with renal cell carcinoma. The sequenced sample was blood, obtained from a patient whose treatment included radiotherapy and nephrectomy. In DNA, the CDR3 is TGTGCCAGCAGCTTAGGGGGTGGCACTGAAGCTTTCTTT. Protein product: CASSLGGGTEAFF.